The text below deals with one T cell receptor beta chain. This entry belongs to a study of blood T cell repertoires in COVID-19. Whole-study context: Samples came from the United States, Italy and Spain, spanning acute and convalescent COVID-19. Sources were T cells, B-cell-depleted T cells, or PBMCs; the material itself was cDNA or gDNA.

Germline CDR1 reads GTSNPN; CDR2 reads SVGIG (reference sequence). The V and J ends lost 1 base and 2 bases, in that order; junction bases with no gene match: 5. This CDR3 comprises 16 residues. Per the study methods: Counts of nucleated cells, estimated from reference gene primer amplification, were obtained. Profiled with immunoSEQ multiplex PCR; TCRdb holds only in-frame clones, not every one. V, J and clone size derive from that table, while D and trimming were established from the DNA sequence. The sample has some 80,000 clones; around 90% are singletons. Material for sequencing was peripheral blood. The V gene is TRBV30, the J gene TRBJ2-2, with TRBD2 matching over 9 bases. This clonotype was sampled from a woman of 80 years or more with active or convalescent COVID-19. The CDR3 reads CAWSGGTSSNTGELFF. CDR3 coding DNA: TGTGCCTGGAGTGGTGGGACTAGCTCTAACACCGGGGAGCTGTTTTTT.